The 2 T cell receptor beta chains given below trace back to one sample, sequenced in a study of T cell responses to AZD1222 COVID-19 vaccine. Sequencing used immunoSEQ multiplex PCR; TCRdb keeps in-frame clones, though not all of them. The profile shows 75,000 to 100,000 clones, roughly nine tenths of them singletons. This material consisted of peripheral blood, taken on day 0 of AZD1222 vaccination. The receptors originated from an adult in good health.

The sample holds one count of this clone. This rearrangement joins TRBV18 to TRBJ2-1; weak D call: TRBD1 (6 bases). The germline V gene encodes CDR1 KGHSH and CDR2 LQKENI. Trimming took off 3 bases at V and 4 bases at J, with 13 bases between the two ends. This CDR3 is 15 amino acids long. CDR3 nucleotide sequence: TGTGCCAGCTCACCTGACGTCCAGGGGTACAATGAGCAGTTCTTC. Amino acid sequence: CASSPDVQGYNEQFF.

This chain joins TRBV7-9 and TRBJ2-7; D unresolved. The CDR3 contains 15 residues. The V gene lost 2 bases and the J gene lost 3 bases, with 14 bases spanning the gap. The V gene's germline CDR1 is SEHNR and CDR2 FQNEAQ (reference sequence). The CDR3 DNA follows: TGTGCCAGCAGCTTAATCGATCAGTTCCGCTACGAGCAGTACTTC. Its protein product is CASSLIDQFRYEQYF.